This T cell receptor (beta chain) was captured by sequencing in a study of shared clonotypes between healthy human individuals. Study context: The donor group consisted of a couple of women and a few men, aged 18 to 49. CD4 naive and memory got three plates each, CD8 naive two, CD8 memory one. General study results and limits: Estimated clonotype richness was generally higher in naive than memory subsets.

The V gene's germline CDR1 is GTSNPN and CDR2 SVGIG (reference sequence). The length of the CDR3 is 15 residues. The V gene end was trimmed by 3 bases and the J gene end by 5 bases; junction bases not matched to a gene: 9. Using immunoSEQ multiplex PCR, the repertoire was profiled, and TCRdb retains in-frame clones only, with some absent. The top ten hold 1.4% of the sample, which has about 1 million clones, roughly 80% seen once. The study separated CD4+ cells into CD45RA+ naive and CD45RA-negative memory subsets. In the case of this clone: What it binds is unknown.

This sequence was found in a man aged 18 to 30 in good health. Material: memory CD4+ T cells sorted from blood. As for subset: CD45RA-negative fraction. This rearrangement joins TRBV30 to TRBJ1-5, with 8 bases matching TRBD1. Here the CDR3 DNA reads TGTGCCTGGAGCGTGGCCGGGACAGGATATCAGCCCCAGCATTTT. Its protein product is CAWSVAGTGYQPQHF.